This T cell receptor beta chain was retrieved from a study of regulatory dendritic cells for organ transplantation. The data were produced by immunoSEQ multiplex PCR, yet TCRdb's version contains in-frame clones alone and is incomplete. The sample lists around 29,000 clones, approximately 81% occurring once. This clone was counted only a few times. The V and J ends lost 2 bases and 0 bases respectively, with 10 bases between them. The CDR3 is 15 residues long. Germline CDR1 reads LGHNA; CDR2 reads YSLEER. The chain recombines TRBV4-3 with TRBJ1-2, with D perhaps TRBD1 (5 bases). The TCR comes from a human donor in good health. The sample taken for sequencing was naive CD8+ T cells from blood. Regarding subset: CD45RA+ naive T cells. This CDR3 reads CASSQTDSSNYGYTF. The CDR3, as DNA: TGCGCCAGCAGCCAAACCGACAGTTCTAACTATGGCTACACCTTC.